This T cell receptor (beta chain) originates from a study of T cell repertoires in cytomegalovirus infection. This clonotype has more than one count but fewer than ten. The antigen is undetermined. Study-wide points: Ex vivo, HLA-C-restricted CMV-specific TCR beta clonotypes prevailed over the rest of the response.

TCRdb re-called the reads with MiXCR, one entry per CDR3 protein. Here the sample spans around 490,000 distinct CDR3 sequences, around 27% being singletons. Germline values: CDR1 LGHNA, CDR2 YNFKEQ. Trimming took off 3 bases at V and 3 bases at J, with 11 bases between the two ends. This CDR3 contains 14 residues. Sequenced input: PBMCs. This clonotype was obtained from a human donor in good health (CMV status not recorded). Some clones in this sample may be carry-over from other donors' samples. This chain links TRBV4-2 with TRBJ2-5; D could derive from TRBD1 or TRBD2 (5 bases each). CDR3 protein: CASSHLGTEETQYF. The CDR3 region has the DNA TGTGCCAGCAGCCACCTCGGGACGGAAGAGACCCAGTACTTC.